What follows is one T cell receptor (beta chain) and its context. Selected positively for CCR7 and CD45RO-negative, naive CD8 cells excluded terminally differentiated effector memory CD45RA+ cells. Deep level was the assay's run setting. Genomic DNA of every subset was divided equally among multiple immunoSEQ plates. Only in-frame clones appear in the TCRdb table, and some are missing; sequencing was by immunoSEQ multiplex PCR. The table records under 850,000 clones, almost 95% of them present only once. These data come from a study of shared clonotypes between healthy human individuals. Study information: Each donor's CD4 naive and CD4 memory cells filled three plates apiece, CD8 naive two, and CD8 memory one.

The germline V and J ends were trimmed by 0 bases and 4 bases, with 13 bases remaining between them. CDR1 and CDR2 (germline): WSHSY, SAAADI. The CDR3 is made up of 16 amino acids. This clonotype was sampled from a man younger than 45 in good health. The V gene is TRBV10-2, the J gene TRBJ2-1, with D hard to call. The source material was naive CD8+ T cells sorted from blood. The DNA for the CDR3 is TGCGCCAGCAGTGAGTCCCACGCTCAATCATACAATGAGCAGTTCTTC. Its protein product is CASSESHAQSYNEQFF.